This T cell receptor beta chain appears in the sequencing data of a study of cytomegalovirus exposure and HLA in healthy donors. Trimming removed 5 bases from V and 7 bases from J, with 14 bases in between. The CDR3 totals 14 residues. The germline V gene encodes CDR1 SGHVS and CDR2 FQNEAQ. Researchers ran the PCR with 60 Vbeta and 13 Jbeta primers. Measured with immunoSEQ multiplex PCR; TCRdb has only the in-frame clones, and not every one. The sample comprises around 110,000 clones, around two thirds of which are singletons, and 11% to 15% rests with the top ten. The sequence derives from a woman in her 40s in good health and CMV-seropositive. Sequenced: PBMCs. This chain links TRBV7-8 with TRBJ1-4; tentatively, D is TRBD1 (6 bases). DNA for the CDR3: TGTGCCAGCAGCGCGACTGACAGGATTGAAAAACTGTTTTTT. This gives the protein CASSATDRIEKLFF. Variable domain in full (rest from reference TRBV7-8 and TRBJ1-4): GAGVSQSPRYKVAKRGQDVALRCDPISGHVSLFWYQQALGQGPEFLTYFQNEAQLDKSGLPSDRFFAERPEGSVSTLKIQRTQQEDSAVYLCASSATDRIEKLFFGSGTQLSVL.